The 28 T cell receptor beta chains reported below all come from one sample, sequenced in a study of response to subunit inactivated influenza vaccine. TCRdb re-called the RT-PCR reads through MiXCR, storing one row per CDR3 protein. Altogether hundreds of thousands of distinct CDR3 sequences are present, approximately 14% being singletons, with the ten largest covering 7.5% to 8%. Sequencing was performed on PBMCs from blood, taken approximately 15 days before vaccination. These receptors were collected from a man between 45 and 60 years old who received an inactivated influenza vaccine.

The sample holds a few counts of this clonotype. CDR3 sequence (DNA): TGCGCCAGCAGCTACGGACAGGGAATGGAGGCCAACGTCCTGACTTTC. Its protein product is CASSYGQGMEANVLTF. The rearrangement uses TRBV5-1 and TRBJ2-6; TRBD1 aligns across 8 bases. Germline V CDR1 and CDR2: SGHRS, YFSETQ. This CDR3 is built from 16 residues. V shed 3 bases, J shed 6 bases, and the junction held 8 bases outside the gene matches.

This clonotype turned up a few times. The chain combines TRBV6-2 or TRBV6-3 with TRBJ2-1; tentatively, D is TRBD2 (6 bases). The germline CDR1 and CDR2 sequences are MNHEY and SVGEGT. The CDR3 length is 14 residues. Trimming took 10 bases from V and 5 from J, leaving 18 bases between them. The CDR3 is CATRRAGGNNEQFF. The CDR3 coding sequence is TGTGCCACACGTCGGGCGGGCGGGAACAATGAGCAGTTCTTC.

This clonotype was recorded many times. The chain is built from TRBV11-2 and TRBJ2-3; D gene uncertain. Germline lookup yields CDR1 SGHAT and CDR2 FQNNGV. V was clipped by 0 bases and J by 9 bases, with 16 bases between them. This CDR3 spans 15 amino acids. The CDR3 nucleotides read TGTGCCAGCAGCTTAGAGGGGTCCCGATCGGACACGCAGTATTTT. The encoded protein is CASSLEGSRSDTQYF.

In this sample, this clonotype turned up many times. This sequence joins TRBV7-2 and TRBJ2-1; 8 nucleotides agree with TRBD2. CDR1 and CDR2 from the germline V gene are SGHTA and FQGNSA. V lost 4 bases, J lost 3 bases, and 5 bases stayed unmatched. CDR3 size: 15 residues. DNA for the CDR3: TGTGCCAGCAGCTACCGACTAGCGAGCTACAATGAGCAGTTCTTC. This sequence encodes CASSYRLASYNEQFF.

V is TRBV20-1 and J is TRBJ2-7; TRBD2 agrees at 10 bases. The junction had 4 bases not matched to a gene; V was cut back by 2 bases and J by 3 bases. CDR1 and CDR2 from the germline V gene are DFQATT and SNEGSKA (reference sequence). The CDR3 runs 14 residues. CDR3 protein: CSARLAGVFYEQYF. The CDR3 DNA sequence: TGCAGTGCTAGACTAGCGGGAGTGTTCTACGAGCAGTACTTC.

The CDR3 loop reads CASSSTTSVDTQYF. For the CDR3, the DNA is TGCGCCAGCAGCTCAACAACTAGCGTCGATACGCAGTATTTT. This sequence joins TRBV5-1 and TRBJ2-3; 7 bases are a match to TRBD2. J was trimmed by 6 bases and V by 3 bases; bases with no gene match: 7. The CDR3 runs to 14 residues. Germline V gene lookup returns CDR1 SGHRS and CDR2 YFSETQ.

This clonotype was seen only a few times. The rearrangement uses TRBV28 and TRBJ2-2, with 7 bases that match TRBD2. The CDR3 has 17 amino acids. With 0 bases clipped from V and 0 bases from J, the junction kept 4 bases outside the gene matches. The germline V gene has CDR1 MDHEN and CDR2 SYDVKM. This CDR3 reads CASSLWALAANTGELFF. For the CDR3, the DNA is TGTGCCAGCAGTTTATGGGCCCTAGCGGCGAACACCGGGGAGCTGTTTTTT.

This clonotype occurred a few times. The chain joins TRBV25-1 to TRBJ2-5; a possible D gene is TRBD1 (6 bases). With 2 bases removed from V and 5 bases from J, the gap between germline ends came to 21 bases. This CDR3 is built from 17 residues. The germline gives CDR1 MGHDK, CDR2 SYGVNS. The CDR3, as DNA: TGTGCCAGCAGTGAACCACACCCGTCGACAGGTGCGGAGACCCAGTACTTC. Translated, it gives CASSEPHPSTGAETQYF. The variable domain in full, completed from reference TRBV25-1 and TRBJ2-5, reads EADIYQTPRYLVIGTGKKITLECSQTMGHDKMYWYQQDPGMELHLIHYSYGVNSTEKGDLSSESTVSRIRTEHFPLTLESARPSHTSQYLCASSEPHPSTGAETQYFGPGTRLLVL.

This clonotype was seen at least ten times. The gene calls are TRBV10-3 and TRBJ1-5; D is possibly TRBD1 (5 bases). The germline V gene encodes CDR1 ENHRY and CDR2 SYGVKD. V was cut by 5 bases and J by 4 bases, with 9 bases left in between. This CDR3 has 13 residues. DNA for the CDR3: TGTGCCATCAGTCCGGGGGAGAATCAGCCCCAGCATTTT. This codes for CAISPGENQPQHF.

The chain combines TRBV12-3 or TRBV12-4 with TRBJ2-1; possible D gene TRBD1, 5 bases. V shed 7 bases and J shed 12 bases, with 13 bases lying between them. CDR3 length: 11 residues. The chain's CDR3 is CASTPSRVQFF. CDR3 DNA sequence: TGTGCCAGCACCCCATCCAGGGTGCAGTTCTTC.

This clonotype was detected many times. The CDR3 DNA reads as TGCAGCGTTGAGTACTCCCTCAAATACAATGAGCAGTTCTTC. It encodes CSVEYSLKYNEQFF. This chain joins TRBV29-1 and TRBJ2-1, with D hard to call. V gave up 3 bases and J gave up 4 bases, with 13 bases separating them. From germline, CDR1 is SQVTM and CDR2 ANQGSEA. CDR3 length: 14 amino acids.

Of note for this clonotype: With a much larger clone just one base away, this may be a read error. The chain uses TRBV6-6 and TRBJ2-7; D is undetermined. CDR3 length: 13 amino acids. From germline, CDR1 is MNHNY and CDR2 SVGAGI (reference sequence). The CDR3, as DNA: TGTACCAGCAGTTACGGGTCGGCCTACGAGCAGTACTTC. Encoded protein: CTSSYGSAYEQYF.

This clonotype was picked up a small number of times. The V call is TRBV28, the J call TRBJ2-2, with TRBD1 identical over 7 bases. The CDR3 is 15 residues long. J gave up 5 bases and V 6 bases, and 9 bases lay outside the gene matches. In germline, CDR1 is MDHEN, CDR2 SYDVKM. As DNA, the CDR3 is TGTGCCAGCAGGGCTGTGGCAGGGGGAACCGGGGAGCTGTTTTTT. Translating it yields CASRAVAGGTGELFF. The full variable domain, rest sourced from reference TRBV28 and TRBJ2-2, is DVKVTQSSRYLVKRTGEKVFLECVQDMDHENMFWYRQDPGLGLRLIYFSYDVKMKEKGDIPEGYSVSREKKERFSLILESASTNQTSMYLCASRAVAGGTGELFFGEGSRLTVL.

J is TRBJ2-2 and V is TRBV7-7; D gene ambiguous. The V gene lost 6 bases and the J gene lost 0 bases, with 14 bases spanning the gap. This CDR3 is built from 16 residues. Germline CDR1 reads SSHAT; CDR2 reads FNYEAQ (reference sequence). CDR3 nucleotide sequence: TGTGCCAGCAGTTCAGGCCCTGTCACGAACACCGGGGAGCTGTTTTTT. Translation gives CASSSGPVTNTGELFF.

This chain uses TRBV4-1 with TRBJ2-7, with D perhaps TRBD2 (5 bases). Deletions cut 0 bases from V and 1 base from J, with 10 bases between. The CDR3 contains 15 residues. Germline-derived CDR1 and CDR2 are MGHRA and YSYEKL. CDR3 region: CASSQDMRVSYEQYF. The CDR3 bases are TGCGCCAGCAGCCAAGACATGCGGGTTTCCTACGAGCAGTACTTC.

This clonotype was counted only a few times. This chain uses TRBV29-1 with TRBJ2-3; a weak D match, TRBD2 (6 bases). V was shortened by 3 bases and J by 1 base, with 20 bases between the two germline ends. The germline CDR1 and CDR2 sequences are SQVTM and ANQGSEA. The CDR3 is made up of 17 amino acids. The CDR3 reads CSVEGLPLPTGTDTQYF. In DNA form, the CDR3 reads TGCAGCGTTGAGGGACTTCCCCTTCCCACCGGCACAGATACGCAGTATTTT.

The V call is TRBV12-3 or TRBV12-4, the J call TRBJ1-3; TRBD1 matches 9 bases. This CDR3 region has 14 residues. V shed 6 bases and J 2 bases; nucleotides not matched to a gene: 2. This CDR3 reads CASSGTGTGNTIYF. The CDR3 region has the DNA TGTGCCAGCAGCGGGACAGGGACTGGAAACACCATATATTTT.

This clonotype was found a few times. This chain's CDR3 is CASSAQGIGETQYF. CDR3 in DNA: TGTGCCAGCAGCGCCCAGGGGATAGGAGAGACCCAGTACTTC. V is TRBV9 and J is TRBJ2-5; tentatively, D is TRBD1 (6 bases). V was cut by 3 bases and J by 4 bases, with 13 bases left in between. The germline V gene encodes CDR1 SGDLS and CDR2 YYNGEE. The CDR3 sequence is 14 residues long.

This clonotype was found a few times. This chain links TRBV4-2 with TRBJ2-1, with no clear D. The germline gives CDR1 LGHNA, CDR2 YNFKEQ. This CDR3 comprises 16 residues. The V and J ends lost 0 bases and 4 bases respectively, with 13 bases between them. CDR3 sequence: CASSQEGNSHYNEQFF. DNA of the CDR3: TGTGCCAGCAGCCAAGAGGGGAACAGCCATTACAATGAGCAGTTCTTC.

This clonotype was seen a handful of times. The chain couples TRBV27 to TRBJ1-1, with a weak D call TRBD1 (6 bases). This CDR3 region has 19 residues. Trimming removed 0 bases from V and 5 bases from J, with 25 bases in between. The germline V gene has CDR1 MNHEY and CDR2 SMNVEV (reference sequence). Here the CDR3 reads CASSLSYTDYRASSTEAFF. CDR3 nucleotides: TGTGCCAGCAGTTTATCTTACACCGACTACAGGGCATCCTCTACTGAAGCTTTCTTT.

The V gene is TRBV15, the J gene TRBJ2-4, with TRBD2 as a possible D gene (6 bases). The ends were cut back, 0 bases at V and 0 bases at J, with 12 bases in the middle. This CDR3 is built from 17 residues. Germline V gives CDR1 LNHNV, CDR2 YYDKDF (reference sequence). CDR3 region: CATSRDLRGLAKNIQYF. The CDR3 DNA reads TGTGCCACCAGCAGAGATCTTCGGGGACTAGCCAAAAACATTCAGTACTTC.

This clonotype came up a few times. This chain links TRBV5-1 with TRBJ2-5, with TRBD2 matching 8 bases. This CDR3 comprises 16 residues. V lost 6 bases, J lost 2 bases, and 12 bases stayed unmatched. Per germline, CDR1 SGHRS and CDR2 YFSETQ. CDR3 nucleotide sequence: TGCGCCAGCAACTCAAAGGGGCCTAGCGGGCAAGAGACCCAGTACTTC. Protein sequence: CASNSKGPSGQETQYF. Full variable domain (rest looked up from reference TRBV5-1 and TRBJ2-5): KAGVTQTPRYLIKTRGQQVTLSCSPISGHRSVSWYQQTPGQGLQFLFEYFSETQRNKGNFPGRFSGRQFSNSRSEMNVSTLELGDSALYLCASNSKGPSGQETQYFGPGTRLLVL.

V usage is TRBV6-2 or TRBV6-3 and J usage is TRBJ2-7; D might be TRBD1 (5 bases). Germline V gene data show CDR1 as MNHEY and CDR2 as SVGEGT. Deletions cut 1 base from V and 2 bases from J, with 9 bases between. The CDR3 extends over 14 amino acids. CDR3 residues: CASSYWQGTYEQYF. Here the CDR3 DNA reads TGTGCCAGCAGTTACTGGCAGGGCACCTACGAGCAGTACTTC.

In this sample, this clonotype turned up many times. The chain recombines TRBV20-1 with TRBJ2-1, with 11 nucleotides matching TRBD2. The CDR3 consists of 16 residues. Germline V gene sequence: CDR1 DFQATT, CDR2 SNEGSKA (reference sequence). V lost 4 bases and J lost 7; bases outside the gene matches: 12. The CDR3 loop is CSATGLLAGVRNEQFF. The CDR3 DNA is TGCAGTGCTACAGGCTTACTAGCGGGAGTGCGAAATGAGCAGTTCTTC.

The V gene is TRBV27, the J gene TRBJ2-7; 10 nucleotides agree with TRBD2. Germline V gene lookup returns CDR1 MNHEY and CDR2 SMNVEV (reference sequence). J was trimmed by 6 bases and V by 5 bases; bases with no gene match: 7. The CDR3 loop spans 14 amino acids. The CDR3 is CASSITGLAPEQYF. The DNA for the CDR3 is TGTGCCAGCAGTATAACGGGACTAGCGCCCGAGCAGTACTTC.

This chain uses TRBV6-1 with TRBJ2-2; 7 bases are a match to TRBD1. The V segment lost 6 bases and the J segment 0 bases; nucleotides outside the gene matches: 10. The germline CDR1 and CDR2 sequences are MNHNS and SASEGT. The CDR3 totals 17 residues. CDR3 sequence: CASRPLAGTANTGELFF. The CDR3 bases are TGTGCCAGCAGACCCCTCGCCGGGACAGCGAACACCGGGGAGCTGTTTTTT.

This clonotype was observed a few times. The chain recombines TRBV2 with TRBJ1-5; D remains ambiguous. Germline V gene data show CDR1 as SNHLY and CDR2 as FYNNEI. This CDR3 has 13 amino acids. V was pared by 7 bases and J by 0 bases, with 7 bases between. The CDR3 sequence: CASNYGSNQPQHF. The CDR3 nucleotides are TGTGCCAGCAATTACGGTAGCAATCAGCCCCAGCATTTT. The full variable domain, with the rest looked up from reference TRBV2 and TRBJ1-5, is EPEVTQTPSHQVTQMGQEVILRCVPISNHLYFYWYRQILGQKVEFLVSFYNNEISEKSEIFDDQFSVERPDGSNFTLKIRSTKLEDSAMYFCASNYGSNQPQHFGDGTRLSIL.

A few counts support this clonotype. The chain has TRBV4-2 and TRBJ1-2, with 8 bases lining up with TRBD1. The V and J ends lost 5 bases and 2 bases, in that order; junction bases with no gene match: 7. This CDR3 has 15 residues. Germline V gives CDR1 LGHNA, CDR2 YNFKEQ. The CDR3 nucleotides read TGTGCCAGCAGCACCGGACAGGGCGAAAACTATGGCTACACCTTC. This codes for CASSTGQGENYGYTF.